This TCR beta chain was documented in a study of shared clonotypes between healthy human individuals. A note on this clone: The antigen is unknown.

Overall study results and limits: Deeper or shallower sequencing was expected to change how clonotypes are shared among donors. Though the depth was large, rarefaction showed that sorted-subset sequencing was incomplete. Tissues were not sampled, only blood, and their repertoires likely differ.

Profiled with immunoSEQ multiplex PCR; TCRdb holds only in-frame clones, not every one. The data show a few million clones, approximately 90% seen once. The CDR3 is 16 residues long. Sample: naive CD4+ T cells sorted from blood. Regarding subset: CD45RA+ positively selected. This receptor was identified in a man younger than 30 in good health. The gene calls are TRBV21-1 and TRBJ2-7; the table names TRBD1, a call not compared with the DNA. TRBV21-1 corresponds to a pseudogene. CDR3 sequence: CASSKAGQGVGYEQYF. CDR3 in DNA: TGTGCCAGCAGCAAAGCGGGACAAGGGGTGGGCTACGAGCAGTACTTC.